Below are 27 T cell receptor beta chains sequenced from a single sample in a study of CXCR3-negative and CXCR3-positive naive CD8 T cells. Points from the study as a whole: Compared with CXCR3-negative naive cells, CXCR3-positive naive cells showed more hydrophobic TRB CDR3s.

No antigens are known for them. UMI labels and 5' RACE were used to prepare the TRB cDNA libraries. Following a re-call of the 5' RACE reads, TCRdb has one entry per CDR3 protein and lacks DNA. The ten top clones account for about 0.37%, within a sample of around 150,000 distinct CDR3 sequences. Sequencing was performed on naive CXCR3+ CD8+ T cells from blood. Subset specified: CD45RO-CCR7+CD27+CD95- naive CD8+ T cells expressing CXCR3 (TNR3+). The source is a human donor in good health. Some clones in this sample may be carry-over from other donors' samples.

The chain employs TRBV5-1 and TRBJ2-3; there is no DNA to check the TCRdb D call of TRBD2. CDR1 and CDR2 (germline): SGHRS, YFSETQ. The CDR3 is 19 amino acids. Here the CDR3 reads CASSSSTELAGGRTDTQYF. The entire variable domain, with the rest obtained from reference TRBV5-1 and TRBJ2-3, is as follows: KAGVTQTPRYLIKTRGQQVTLSCSPISGHRSVSWYQQTPGQGLQFLFEYFSETQRNKGNFPGRFSGRQFSNSRSEMNVSTLELGDSALYLCASSSSTELAGGRTDTQYFGPGTRLTVL.

The J gene is TRBJ2-2, the V gene TRBV6-2 or TRBV6-3. This CDR3 has 13 amino acids. Looked up from germline, CDR1 is MNHEY and CDR2 is SVGEGT. This chain's CDR3 is CASSYLTSQELFF.

The chain carries TRBV6-5 and TRBJ2-2. CDR3 length: 13 residues. CDR1 is MNHEY and CDR2 is SVGAGI in the germline V gene. The CDR3 is CASSPLRAGELFF.

CDR3 in amino acids: CASSPRVFNEQFF. J is TRBJ2-1 and V is TRBV5-5. Germline lookup yields CDR1 SGHKS and CDR2 YYEKEE (reference sequence). The CDR3 has 13 residues. Variable domain in full (rest from reference TRBV5-5 and TRBJ2-1): DAGVTQSPTHLIKTRGQQVTLRCSPISGHKSVSWYQQVLGQGPQFIFQYYEKEERGRGNFPDRFSARQFPNYSSELNVNALLLGDSALYLCASSPRVFNEQFFGPGTRLTVL.

This chain joins TRBV6-2 or TRBV6-3 and TRBJ2-5; TCRdb proposes TRBD1, but this gene call is untestable without DNA. In germline, CDR1 is MNHEY, CDR2 SVGEGT. The CDR3 is 13 residues long. The CDR3 region is CASRTGGLEAQYF.

V is TRBV10-3 and J is TRBJ2-5; absent DNA, TCRdb's TRBD1 call cannot be checked. The CDR3 totals 14 residues. Germline V gene lookup returns CDR1 ENHRY and CDR2 SYGVKD. The CDR3: CAIKGGQAKETQYF.

The rearrangement links TRBV5-4 to TRBJ1-1. The CDR3 spans 13 residues. CDR1 is SGHNT and CDR2 is YYREEE in the germline V gene (reference sequence). The CDR3 spells CASSFTGSTEAFF.

The V call is TRBV2, the J call TRBJ2-3. The CDR3 consists of 16 residues. Per germline, CDR1 SNHLY and CDR2 FYNNEI. CDR3 protein: CASSEAEQRSTDTQYF.

The chain has TRBV7-9 and TRBJ2-7; TCRdb designates TRBD1, a call that cannot be tested without DNA. CDR3 size: 16 residues. The germline V gene has CDR1 SEHNR and CDR2 FQNEAQ (reference sequence). CDR3 region: CASSATGTGSSYEQYF.

The V call is TRBV4-1, the J call TRBJ2-7; no DNA is available, so the TRBD2 call from TCRdb remains unchecked. This CDR3 comprises 14 residues. Germline values: CDR1 MGHRA, CDR2 YSYEKL. The CDR3 here is CASSHRLALYEQYF.

J is TRBJ2-1 and V is TRBV3-1. The germline V gene has CDR1 LGHDT and CDR2 YNNKEL (reference sequence). The CDR3 consists of 12 residues. This chain's CDR3 is CASSQVWKEQFF.

The CDR3 sequence is CAGSADRDTIYEQYF. V is TRBV28 and J is TRBJ2-7; TCRdb returns TRBD1, unconfirmable since there is no DNA. The germline V gene has CDR1 MDHEN and CDR2 SYDVKM. The CDR3 is made up of 15 amino acids.

The chain couples TRBV9 to TRBJ2-7; the D call of TRBD2 rests on TCRdb alone, since no DNA is present to check it. CDR3 length: 15 residues. Germline CDR1 SGDLS, CDR2 YYNGEE. CDR3: CASSVGGTSLYEQYF.

The chain carries TRBV24-1 and TRBJ2-2; absent DNA, TCRdb's TRBD1 call cannot be checked. CDR3 size: 13 residues. Per the germline V gene, CDR1 is KGHDR and CDR2 is SFDVKD. This CDR3 reads CATGDPYTGELFF.

The rearrangement uses TRBV27 and TRBJ1-5; the D call of TRBD1 rests on TCRdb alone, since no DNA is present to check it. Germline lookup yields CDR1 MNHEY and CDR2 SMNVEV (reference sequence). This CDR3 region has 16 residues. The CDR3 region is CASSPPGWVGNQPQHF.

J is TRBJ2-1 and V is TRBV15; TCRdb outputs TRBD2, but without DNA this stays unchecked. The germline V gene encodes CDR1 LNHNV and CDR2 YYDKDF (reference sequence). This CDR3 has 18 residues. CDR3 region: CATSRDSGLGPPYNEQFF.

This rearrangement joins TRBV28 to TRBJ2-2; the D call of TRBD1 rests on TCRdb alone, since no DNA is present to check it. Germline values: CDR1 MDHEN, CDR2 SYDVKM. The CDR3 has 17 residues. CDR3 sequence reads: CASMGSPTGLNTGELFF. Full variable domain (rest looked up from reference TRBV28 and TRBJ2-2): DVKVTQSSRYLVKRTGEKVFLECVQDMDHENMFWYRQDPGLGLRLIYFSYDVKMKEKGDIPEGYSVSREKKERFSLILESASTNQTSMYLCASMGSPTGLNTGELFFGEGSRLTVL.

The chain recombines TRBV29-1 with TRBJ1-1; TCRdb's D call, TRBD1, is unchecked because there is no DNA. There are 12 residues in the CDR3. Germline-derived CDR1 and CDR2 are SQVTM and ANQGSEA. The CDR3 region is CSAGQGSSEAFF.

CDR3 region: CASSPGSGRGFDEQFF. The V call is TRBV7-9, the J call TRBJ2-1; TCRdb outputs TRBD2, but without DNA this stays unchecked. Germline V gene data show CDR1 as SEHNR and CDR2 as FQNEAQ (reference sequence). This CDR3 is 16 amino acids long. The full variable domain, in which reference TRBV7-9 and TRBJ2-1 provide the parts outside the CDR3, is DTGVSQNPRHKITKRGQNVTFRCDPISEHNRLYWYRQTLGQGPEFLTYFQNEAQLEKSRLLSDRFSAERPKGSFSTLEIQRTEQGDSAMYLCASSPGSGRGFDEQFFGPGTRLTVL.

This rearrangement joins TRBV29-1 to TRBJ2-7. The CDR3 contains 13 residues. CDR1 and CDR2 from the germline V gene are SQVTM and ANQGSEA. This CDR3 reads CSVVSTSSYEQYF.

V usage is TRBV7-3 and J usage is TRBJ1-3. Germline V gene sequence: CDR1 SGHTA, CDR2 FQGTGA. This CDR3 contains 16 residues. The CDR3 reads CASSLRGPPPGNTIYF.

The rearrangement uses TRBV18 and TRBJ1-2; no DNA is available, so the TRBD1 call from TCRdb remains unchecked. The CDR3 sequence is 17 residues long. Germline CDR1 is KGHSH and CDR2 is LQKENI. The CDR3 is CASSPPNRGITYYGYTF. Drawing the rest from reference TRBV18 and TRBJ1-2, the complete variable domain is NAGVMQNPRHLVRRRGQEARLRCSPMKGHSHVYWYRQLPEEGLKFMVYLQKENIIDESGMPKERFSAEFPKEGPSILRIQQVVRGDSAAYFCASSPPNRGITYYGYTFGSGTRLTVV.

V gene TRBV7-8 combines with J gene TRBJ2-4; the TCRdb D gene call, TRBD1, has no DNA to confirm it. The germline V gene has CDR1 SGHVS and CDR2 FQNEAQ. This CDR3 comprises 18 residues. CDR3 amino acids: CASSGGGQRVLAKNIQYF.

The gene calls are TRBV18 and TRBJ2-3; there is no DNA to check the TCRdb D call of TRBD1. This CDR3 has 18 amino acids. The germline V gene encodes CDR1 KGHSH and CDR2 LQKENI. CDR3 protein: CASSTLTPGQGLTDTQYF.

The rearrangement joins TRBV28 to TRBJ2-3. The CDR3 sequence is 16 residues long. Germline CDR1 and CDR2: MDHEN and SYDVKM. CDR3 sequence: CASRVAWRASTDTQYF.

The chain recombines TRBV4-1 with TRBJ2-2. Germline CDR1 reads MGHRA; CDR2 reads YSYEKL. The CDR3 contains 14 residues. CDR3 region: CASSQALNTGELFF.

The CDR3 sequence: CASSKEQGIQETQYF. The chain is built from TRBV21-1 and TRBJ2-5; there is no DNA to check the TCRdb D call of TRBD1. TRBV21-1 is a documented pseudogene. The CDR3 has 15 amino acids.